This TCR beta chain is drawn from a study of blood T cells in healthy people across ages. Study in general: In model experiments, template switching was able to capture about one barcoded beta molecule for every two T cells that were present. Study-wide findings and caveats: Researchers deemed the diversity estimates from one million T cells underestimates.

Every participating donor contributed about 10 milliliters of peripheral blood through a draw. Through a sample-barcoded 5' primer and a J-beta primer mix, a second PCR was run for roughly 6 to 12 cycles. Every molecule of cDNA carried a tag from a template-switch adaptor with 12 random nucleotides. TCRdb passed the 5' RACE reads through MiXCR, listing each CDR3 protein once. The top ten clones hold under 15% of a sample with 650,000 to 1,000,000 distinct CDR3 sequences, around 36% of them seen once. This clonotype was observed a handful of times. Its target is not known. The sequence derives from a man aged 18 to 29 in good health. Material for sequencing was blood.

The CDR3 protein is CASSTWTVNSPLHF. The CDR3 DNA is TGTGCCAGCAGTACCTGGACAGTCAATTCACCCCTCCACTTT. This rearrangement joins TRBV12-3 or TRBV12-4 to TRBJ1-6; tentatively, D is TRBD1 (6 bases). V gave up 5 bases and J gave up 7 bases, with 12 bases separating them. CDR3 length equals 14 residues.